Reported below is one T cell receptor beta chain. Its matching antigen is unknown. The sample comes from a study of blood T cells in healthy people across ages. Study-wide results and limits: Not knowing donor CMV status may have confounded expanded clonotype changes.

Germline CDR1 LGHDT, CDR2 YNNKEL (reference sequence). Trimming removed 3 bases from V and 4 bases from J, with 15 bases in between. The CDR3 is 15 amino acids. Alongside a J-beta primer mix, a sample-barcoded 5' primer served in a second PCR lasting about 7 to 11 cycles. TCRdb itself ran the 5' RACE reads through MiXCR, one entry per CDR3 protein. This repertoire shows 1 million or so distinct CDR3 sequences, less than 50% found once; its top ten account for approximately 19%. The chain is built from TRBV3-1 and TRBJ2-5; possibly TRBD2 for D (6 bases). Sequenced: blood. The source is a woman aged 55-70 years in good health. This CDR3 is CASSHTGEGRETQYF. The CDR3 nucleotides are TGTGCCAGCAGCCATACGGGAGAGGGGAGAGAGACCCAGTACTTC.